Presented here are 10 T cell receptor beta chains from one specimen sequenced in a study of blood T cell repertoires in COVID-19. This table comes from immunoSEQ multiplex PCR, and its TCRdb copy is limited to in-frame clones, with some not included. There are almost 400,000 clones in the sample; roughly 86% occur only once, and approximately 1.5% lies in the top ten. The specimen was PBMCs or T cells enriched from blood (not recorded which). These TCRs come from a woman under 40 who had recovered from COVID-19.

The chain combines TRBV7-9 with TRBJ2-7, with 7 bases aligning to TRBD1. CDR1 and CDR2 (germline): SEHNR, FQNEAQ (reference sequence). The CDR3 is 13 amino acids. Trimming removed 5 bases from V and 2 bases from J; junction bases left unmatched: 3. The CDR3 sequence: CASSGTVAYEQYF. The CDR3 nucleotides are TGTGCCAGCAGCGGGACAGTAGCCTACGAGCAGTACTTC.

The chain links TRBV19 to TRBJ1-5, with 7 nucleotides matching TRBD1. V shed 3 bases and J 4 bases; nucleotides not matched to a gene: 6. CDR1 and CDR2 from the germline V gene are LNHDA and SQIVND (reference sequence). The CDR3 length is 15 residues. CDR3 in DNA: TGTGCCAGTAGTATTGCCGACAGGGATAATCAGCCCCAGCATTTT. This sequence encodes CASSIADRDNQPQHF.

The V gene is TRBV4-2, the J gene TRBJ2-2; 8 bases are shared with TRBD2. CDR1 is LGHNA, CDR2 YNFKEQ, per germline. With 0 bases clipped from V and 1 base from J, the junction kept 10 bases outside the gene matches. The length of the CDR3 is 19 residues. The CDR3 protein is CASSQDRPGAGGNTGELFF. DNA of the CDR3: TGTGCCAGCAGCCAAGATCGTCCCGGGGCGGGAGGGAACACCGGGGAGCTGTTTTTT.

The rearrangement uses TRBV4-3 and TRBJ2-2, with D possibly being TRBD1 (5 bases). V lost 1 base to trimming and J lost 6 bases, with 9 bases between them. Germline CDR1 is LGHNA and CDR2 is YSLEER. The CDR3 sequence is 14 residues long. The CDR3 is CASSQVRQSGELFF. In DNA, the CDR3 is TGCGCCAGCAGCCAAGTTCGACAGTCCGGGGAGCTGTTTTTT.

The rearrangement uses TRBV18 and TRBJ2-5; 12 nucleotides line up with TRBD1. Germline assignment: CDR1 KGHSH and CDR2 LQKENI. The V and J ends lost 2 bases and 4 bases, in that order; junction bases with no gene match: 8. This CDR3 has 17 residues. CDR3 in DNA: TGTGCCAGCTCACCAACGGGACAGGGGGCGATTATAGAGACCCAGTACTTC. Translated, it gives CASSPTGQGAIIETQYF.

The genes are TRBV20-1 and TRBJ1-2, with D maybe TRBD1 (5 bases). V lost 3 bases to trimming and J lost 8 bases, with 16 bases between them. The CDR3 runs to 13 residues. Germline V CDR1 and CDR2: DFQATT, SNEGSKA (reference sequence). The CDR3 protein is CSASFQGLSGYTF. As DNA, the CDR3 is TGCAGTGCTAGTTTCCAGGGACTCTCCGGCTACACCTTC.

This clone has just one count. The genes are TRBV5-1 and TRBJ2-2, with D perhaps TRBD2 (6 bases). This CDR3 has 17 amino acids. Trimming removed 1 base at V and 3 bases at J, with 16 bases between. Germline V gene sequence: CDR1 SGHRS, CDR2 YFSETQ. The CDR3: CASSLLGGAIDTGELFF. CDR3 nucleotides: TGCGCCAGCAGCTTGCTTGGCGGGGCCATCGACACCGGGGAGCTGTTTTTT.

The genes are TRBV5-5 and TRBJ2-3, with D possibly matching TRBD1 (5 bases). V shed 1 base and J shed 2 bases, with 11 bases lying between them. The CDR3 is made up of 15 amino acids. Germline loops: CDR1 SGHKS, CDR2 YYEKEE (reference sequence). The CDR3 coding sequence is TGTGCCAGCAGCTTGTTCGAGACAGCCACAGATACGCAGTATTTT. It codes for CASSLFETATDTQYF. The full variable domain, rest sourced from reference TRBV5-5 and TRBJ2-3, is DAGVTQSPTHLIKTRGQQVTLRCSPISGHKSVSWYQQVLGQGPQFIFQYYEKEERGRGNFPDRFSARQFPNYSSELNVNALLLGDSALYLCASSLFETATDTQYFGPGTRLTVL.

This clone was observed a few times. The chain uses TRBV9 and TRBJ1-1; D not resolved. V shed 4 bases and J shed 0 bases, with 7 bases lying between them. The germline V gene has CDR1 SGDLS and CDR2 YYNGEE. The CDR3 has 13 amino acids. CDR3 in DNA: TGTGCCAGCAGCACTGCCCTGAACACTGAAGCTTTCTTT. Its translation: CASSTALNTEAFF.

The rearrangement links TRBV6-1 to TRBJ2-1; 9 bases are shared with TRBD1. After removal of 4 bases from V and 7 bases from J, the junction contained 11 bases not matched to a gene. The CDR3 totals 16 residues. Per the germline V gene, CDR1 is MNHNS and CDR2 is SASEGT. CDR3 in amino acids: CASSATGGALGNEQFF. DNA for the CDR3: TGTGCCAGCAGTGCCACAGGGGGCGCCTTGGGAAATGAGCAGTTCTTC.